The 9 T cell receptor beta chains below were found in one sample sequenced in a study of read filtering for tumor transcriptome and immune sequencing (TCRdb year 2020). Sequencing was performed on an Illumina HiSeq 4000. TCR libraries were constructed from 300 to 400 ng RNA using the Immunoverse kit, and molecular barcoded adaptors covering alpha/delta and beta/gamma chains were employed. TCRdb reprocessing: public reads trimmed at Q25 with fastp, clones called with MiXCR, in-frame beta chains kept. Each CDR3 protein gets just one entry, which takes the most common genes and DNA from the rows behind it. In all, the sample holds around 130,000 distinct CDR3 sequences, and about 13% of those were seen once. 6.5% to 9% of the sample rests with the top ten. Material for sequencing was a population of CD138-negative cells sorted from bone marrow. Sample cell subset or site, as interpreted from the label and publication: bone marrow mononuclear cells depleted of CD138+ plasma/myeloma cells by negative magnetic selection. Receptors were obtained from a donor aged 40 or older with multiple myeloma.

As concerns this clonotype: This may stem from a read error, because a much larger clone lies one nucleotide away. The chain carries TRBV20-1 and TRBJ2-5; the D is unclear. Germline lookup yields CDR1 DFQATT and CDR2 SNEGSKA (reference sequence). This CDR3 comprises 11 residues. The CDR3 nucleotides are TGCGGTGCTAGAGATCGACATAAGGCGTACTTC. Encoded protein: CGARDRHKAYF.

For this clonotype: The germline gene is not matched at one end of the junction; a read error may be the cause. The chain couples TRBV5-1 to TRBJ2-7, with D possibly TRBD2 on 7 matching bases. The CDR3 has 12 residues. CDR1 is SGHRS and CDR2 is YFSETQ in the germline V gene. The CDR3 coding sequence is TGCGTCAGCAAAAAGGGGGGGAACGAACAGTACTTC. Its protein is CVSKKGGNEQYF. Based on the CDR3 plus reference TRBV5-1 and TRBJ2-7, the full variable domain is KAGVTQTPRYLIKTRGQQVTLSCSPISGHRSVSWYQQTPGQGLQFLFEYFSETQRNKGNFPGRFSGRQFSNSRSEMNVSTLELGDSALYLCVSKKGGNEQYFGPGTRLTVT.

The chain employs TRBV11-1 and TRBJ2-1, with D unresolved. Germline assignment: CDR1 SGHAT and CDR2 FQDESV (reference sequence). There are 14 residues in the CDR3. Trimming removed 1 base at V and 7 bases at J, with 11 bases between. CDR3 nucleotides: TGTGCCAGCAGCTTAGAGGTGCGCAGGAATGAGCAGTTCTTC. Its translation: CASSLEVRRNEQFF.

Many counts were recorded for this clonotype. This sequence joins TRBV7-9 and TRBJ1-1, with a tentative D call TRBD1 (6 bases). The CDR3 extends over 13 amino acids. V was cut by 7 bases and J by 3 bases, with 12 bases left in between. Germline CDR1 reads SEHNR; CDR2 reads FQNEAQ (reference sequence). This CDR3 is CASTPTGYTEAFF. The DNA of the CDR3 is TGTGCCAGCACCCCAACAGGGTACACTGAAGCTTTCTTT. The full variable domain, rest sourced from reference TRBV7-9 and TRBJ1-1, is DTGVSQNPRHKITKRGQNVTFRCDPISEHNRLYWYRQTLGQGPEFLTYFQNEAQLEKSRLLSDRFSAERPKGSFSTLEIQRTEQGDSAMYLCASTPTGYTEAFFGQGTRLTVV.

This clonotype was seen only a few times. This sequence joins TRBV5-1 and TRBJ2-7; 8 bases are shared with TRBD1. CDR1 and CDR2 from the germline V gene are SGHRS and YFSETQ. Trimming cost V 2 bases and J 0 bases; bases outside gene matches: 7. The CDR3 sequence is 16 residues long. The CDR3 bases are TGCGCCAGCAGCTTCTCCGGGACAGGCATCTCCTACGAGCAGTACTTC. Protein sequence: CASSFSGTGISYEQYF.

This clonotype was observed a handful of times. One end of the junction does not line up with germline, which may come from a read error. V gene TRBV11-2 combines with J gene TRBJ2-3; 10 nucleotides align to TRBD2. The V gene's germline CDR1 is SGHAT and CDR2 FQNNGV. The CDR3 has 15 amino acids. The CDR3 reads CASIESSGSTDTRYF. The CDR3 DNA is TGTGCCAGCATCGAATCTAGCGGGAGCACAGATACGCGGTATTTT.

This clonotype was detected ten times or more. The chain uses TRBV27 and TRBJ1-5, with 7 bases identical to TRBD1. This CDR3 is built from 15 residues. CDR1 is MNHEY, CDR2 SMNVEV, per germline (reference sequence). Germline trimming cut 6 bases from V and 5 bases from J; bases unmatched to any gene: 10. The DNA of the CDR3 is TGTGCCAGCAGCTCCCTCTCCGGGACAGATCAGCCCCAGCATTTT. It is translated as CASSSLSGTDQPQHF.

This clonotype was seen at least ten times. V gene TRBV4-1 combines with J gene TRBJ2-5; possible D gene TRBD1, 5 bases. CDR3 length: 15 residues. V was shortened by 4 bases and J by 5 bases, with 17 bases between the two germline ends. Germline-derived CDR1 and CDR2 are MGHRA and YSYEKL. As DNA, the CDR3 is TGCGCCAGCAGCCGAACGACAGACCTTCGGGAGACCCAGTACTTC. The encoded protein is CASSRTTDLRETQYF.

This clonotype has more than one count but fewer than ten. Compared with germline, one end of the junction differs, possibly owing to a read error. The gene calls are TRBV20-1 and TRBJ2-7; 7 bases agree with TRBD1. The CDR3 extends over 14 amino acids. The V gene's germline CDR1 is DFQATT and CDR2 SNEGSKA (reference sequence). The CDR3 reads CSAPKRQGSHEQYF. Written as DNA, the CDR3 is TGCAGTGCTCCAAAACGACAGGGCTCCCACGAGCAGTACTTC.